Following are 2 T cell receptor beta chains from one sample sequenced in a study of graft-versus-host responses after intestinal transplantation. TCRdb's table, derived via immunoSEQ multiplex PCR, lists solely in-frame clones and lacks some. The profile covers roughly 20,000 clones, with approximately 40% appearing a single time and approximately 1.6% taken by the ten largest. Plating combined 200,000 CFSE-labeled responder cells with 200,000 irradiated, violet-dye-labeled stimulator cells. The starting material was alloreactive CD8+ T cells from a mixed lymphocyte reaction culture, obtained before intestinal transplant. The sample's subset: CFSE-low proliferating T cells sorted from roughly 6-day pre-transplant mixed lymphocyte reaction (GvH or HvG direction). The receptors stem from a human patient who received an intestinal transplant.

With regard to this clone: This CDR3 is also generated by other DNA sequences in the sample. The chain couples TRBV5-1 to TRBJ2-7; 10 bases fit TRBD1. Germline-derived CDR1 and CDR2 are SGHRS and YFSETQ. With 0 bases clipped from V and 5 bases from J, the junction kept 8 bases outside the gene matches. The CDR3 totals 16 residues. CDR3 region: CASSLAQTGGFHEQYF. CDR3 nucleotide sequence: TGCGCCAGCAGCTTGGCTCAGACAGGGGGCTTTCACGAGCAGTACTTC.

In its sample, this clone ranks as medium-sized (0.01 to 0.1%). The chain is built from TRBV7-8 and TRBJ2-7, with a weak D call TRBD1 (6 bases). CDR3 length equals 14 residues. Germline CDR1 reads SGHVS; CDR2 reads FQNEAQ. V shed 2 bases and J shed 0 bases, with 8 bases lying between them. CDR3: CASSLRDNSYEQYF. As DNA, the CDR3 is TGTGCCAGCAGCTTAAGGGACAACTCCTACGAGCAGTACTTC.